The 11 T cell receptor beta chains below all came from one sample that was sequenced in a study of blood T cell repertoires in COVID-19. The assay was immunoSEQ multiplex PCR, and TCRdb's table has in-frame clones only and misses some. The sample records under 200,000 clones, 86% being singletons. Sequencing was done on a sample of peripheral blood. These receptors were collected from a man aged 18 to 29 with acute or convalescent COVID-19.

CDR3 sequence reads: CASSRGGGSTDTQYF. Here the CDR3 DNA reads TGCGCCAGCAGCCGCGGTGGCGGCTCCACAGATACGCAGTATTTT. The rearrangement links TRBV5-1 to TRBJ2-3; D is ambiguous. The CDR3 is 15 residues long. Germline loops: CDR1 SGHRS, CDR2 YFSETQ. V gave up 4 bases and J gave up 2 bases, with 14 bases separating them. Combining the CDR3 with reference TRBV5-1 and TRBJ2-3 gives the whole variable domain KAGVTQTPRYLIKTRGQQVTLSCSPISGHRSVSWYQQTPGQGLQFLFEYFSETQRNKGNFPGRFSGRQFSNSRSEMNVSTLELGDSALYLCASSRGGGSTDTQYFGPGTRLTVL.

V gene TRBV7-9 combines with J gene TRBJ2-1, with D maybe TRBD1 (6 bases). The germline gives CDR1 SEHNR, CDR2 FQNEAQ (reference sequence). CDR3 length: 18 amino acids. With 4 bases removed from V and 4 bases from J, the gap between germline ends came to 23 bases. This chain's CDR3 is CASSSLRQAGTNYNEQFF. CDR3 nucleotide sequence: TGTGCCAGCAGCTCCCTAAGACAGGCCGGGACAAATTACAATGAGCAGTTCTTC.

The chain recombines TRBV21-1 with TRBJ2-5; the table's D call of TRBD1 was not tested on the DNA. TRBV21-1 is an annotated pseudogene. This CDR3 is built from 15 residues. CDR3 sequence: CASSKVRTGVETQYF. Here the CDR3 DNA reads TGTGCCAGCAGCAAAGTCCGGACAGGGGTTGAGACCCAGTACTTC.

The chain joins TRBV12-5 to TRBJ1-2, with D possibly being TRBD1 (6 bases). Trimming pared 3 bases from V and 4 bases from J, leaving 15 bases between. This CDR3 region has 15 residues. Germline lookup yields CDR1 LGHNT and CDR2 FRNRAP. CDR3 residues: CASGFHGQPGYGYTF. As DNA, the CDR3 is TGTGCTAGTGGTTTCCATGGACAGCCAGGCTATGGCTACACCTTC.

This clone occurred once. This sequence joins TRBV30 and TRBJ1-5; no firm D call. Germline CDR1 and CDR2: GTSNPN and SVGIG (reference sequence). V was shortened by 2 bases and J by 2 bases, with 19 bases between the two germline ends. This CDR3 spans 17 amino acids. DNA of the CDR3: TGTGCCTGGAGTTCGGACCGGACTATTGGGGGCAATCAGCCCCAGCATTTT. Translated, it gives CAWSSDRTIGGNQPQHF.

The V gene is TRBV7-3, the J gene TRBJ2-1, with D tentatively TRBD1 (5 bases). CDR1 is SGHTA, CDR2 FQGTGA, per germline. The CDR3 has 13 residues. V was clipped by 5 bases and J by 3 bases, with 8 bases between them. The CDR3 region has the DNA TGTGCCAGCAGCCGACAGAACTACAATGAGCAGTTCTTC. It codes for CASSRQNYNEQFF.

The chain is built from TRBV15 and TRBJ2-7; 8 bases are shared with TRBD1. In germline, CDR1 is LNHNV, CDR2 YYDKDF (reference sequence). The V gene end was trimmed by 0 bases and the J gene end by 3 bases; junction bases not matched to a gene: 1. The CDR3 extends over 14 amino acids. The CDR3 sequence: CATSRDRGLYEQYF. In nucleotides, the CDR3 is TGTGCCACCAGCAGAGACAGGGGGCTCTACGAGCAGTACTTC.

V is TRBV27 and J is TRBJ2-7, with a tentative D call TRBD2 (6 bases). Trimming removed 0 bases at V and 2 bases at J, with 20 bases between. The germline CDR1 and CDR2 sequences are MNHEY and SMNVEV (reference sequence). CDR3 length equals 18 residues. CDR3 region: CASSLSVRAGYHPYEQYF. Written as DNA, the CDR3 is TGTGCCAGCAGTTTATCTGTCCGGGCGGGGTACCATCCCTACGAGCAGTACTTC.

CDR3 loop: CASSFGTRPGGQETQYF. In DNA, the CDR3 is TGTGCCAGCAGCTTTGGTACACGCCCAGGGGGCCAAGAGACCCAGTACTTC. The chain has TRBV11-2 and TRBJ2-5; 7 positions agree with TRBD1. The CDR3 covers 17 residues. With 3 bases clipped from V and 1 base from J, the junction kept 11 bases outside the gene matches. Looked up from germline, CDR1 is SGHAT and CDR2 is FQNNGV.

The chain uses TRBV6-5 and TRBJ1-2; D unresolved. The germline CDR1 and CDR2 sequences are MNHEY and SVGAGI. Deletions cut 5 bases from V and 8 bases from J, with 18 bases between. CDR3 size: 14 residues. The CDR3 here is CASSTSGRTGGYTF. The CDR3 nucleotides are TGTGCCAGCAGTACCTCCGGACGGACTGGAGGCTACACCTTC.

The chain links TRBV7-9 to TRBJ1-1; possibly TRBD1 for D (5 bases). CDR1 and CDR2 (germline): SEHNR, FQNEAQ (reference sequence). The CDR3 length is 15 residues. V was clipped by 2 bases and J by 4 bases, with 14 bases between them. Here the CDR3 DNA reads TGTGCCAGCAGCTTATCCACCCTCGGGGGCACTGAAGCTTTCTTT. Protein: CASSLSTLGGTEAFF.